This T cell receptor beta chain is from a study of cytomegalovirus exposure and HLA in healthy donors. Remarks on this clone: Its matching antigen is unknown.

The PCR ran on 60 Vbeta and 13 Jbeta primers. Clones were read by immunoSEQ multiplex PCR, and TCRdb kept only the in-frame ones, dropping some. The table includes some 130,000 clones, 80% detected once. Findings and limits, study-wide: Rare TCR sequences predominated, though certain public TCRs were found in many donors. In a later analysis, a missense DCLRE1C variant was linked to TCR beta V- and J-gene trimming. 87-base-pair reads could not separate some V segments, including TRBV6-2 and TRBV6-3. Among TCR beta chains, those listed as cytomegalovirus-associated numbered under 200.

The CDR3 is made up of 15 amino acids. V was shortened by 1 base and J by 3 bases, with 14 bases between the two germline ends. Germline lookup yields CDR1 SGHNT and CDR2 YYREEE (reference sequence). The sequence came from a woman aged 40 to 50 in good health and CMV-seronegative. V is TRBV5-4 and J is TRBJ2-7; a weak D match, TRBD1 (7 bases). Sequencing was performed on PBMCs. CDR3 in amino acids: CASSLWRGLNYEQYF. The CDR3 DNA reads as TGTGCCAGCAGCTTGTGGAGGGGGCTAAACTACGAGCAGTACTTC.